Listed below are T cell receptor beta chains from one sample, sequenced in a study of OX40 agonist ivuxolimab in advanced cancers. TCRdb's table, derived via immunoSEQ multiplex PCR, lists solely in-frame clones and lacks some. Among more than 85,000 clones listed, around 90% were seen once. This sample comprised CD4+ or CD8+ T cells sorted from blood, obtained in a trial of the OX40 agonist ivuxolimab. These receptors all stem from an adult with an advanced solid tumor such as melanoma, head and neck, liver or kidney cancer. The CDR3 runs from the conserved cysteine through the conserved F or W.

v_call cdr3_aa
TRBV7-3 CASSLSGGVSGELFF
TRBV28 CASRRKGVWSYGYTF
TRBV5-5 CASSPEGGPTWGYTF
TRBV7-3 CASSYIFRDTYQPQHF
TRBV18 CASSPQRQGVDQPQHF
TRBV19 CASSRLLDTQYF
TRBV5-1 CASSLEGGGYQPQHF
TRBV7-2 CASSLTSGRAGELFF
TRBV15 CATSRVAGYGTEAFF
TRBV6-6 CASSPIAGTAYGYTF
TRBV4-3 CASSHDVEGTGELFF